This TCR beta chain stems from a study of blood T cell repertoires in COVID-19 (dated by TCRdb to about 2020). With respect to the entire study: Samples covering the acute and convalescent phases of COVID-19 were provided by collaborators in the United States, Italy and Spain. Samples came from the ongoing ImmuneRACE study (first 160 participants) plus 1,254 subjects from 6 global collaborators. A freely available public database, intended as a resource for researchers studying the immune response to SARS-CoV-2, is where the repertoires were released. The prospective study material was composed of cDNA or gDNA derived from T cells, B-cell-depleted T cells, or PBMCs. The sample metadata nearly always contained a de-identified subject ID, COVID-19 status, age in years and sex. Deeply sampled blood TCRbeta repertoires from subjects exposed to, actively infected with, or recovered from COVID-19 were included in the dataset. Where available, HLA class I and class II types were obtained from metadata supplied by the sample provider rather than from assay-based typing. The study at large found these results: The quantity of clinical and demographic metadata differed by source and by participant and was supplied without curation.

TCRbeta CDR3 regions were amplified from genomic DNA by means of the immunoSEQ Assay, a bias-controlled multiplex PCR. In the source study's methods: The number of nucleated cells in each sample was estimated from the amplification of reference gene primers within the assay. To quantify the absolute abundance of each unique TCRbeta CDR3 rearrangement, sequence reads were collapsed and filtered. For each sample, productive Simpson clonality was calculated as the square root of Simpson's diversity index over productive rearrangements. As stored in TCRdb, this immuneACCESS dataset retains in-frame rearrangements with V and J assigned. A fraction of the clones does not appear; measured against another copy, unresolved V genes explain less than half of the discrepancy, and the remainder lacks a known reason. D and trimming were read from the DNA, whereas the V and J calls and clone size are those reported in that table. Recorded for this sample are approximately 190,000 clones; approximately 79% of them occurred a single time. The ten largest clones capture roughly 14% of the sample.

Collaborating institutions collected whole blood in K2EDTA tubes following their own protocols. For TCRbeta analysis, collaborator samples were shipped as frozen whole blood, as isolated PBMCs, or as DNA extracted from either sample type. A note on this clone: Which antigen it targets is not known. Base qualities are missing; no much larger clone stands one base away.

From a lookup of the germline V gene, CDR1 and CDR2 are SNHLY and FYNNEI. The germline V end is reduced by 4 bases and the J end by 8 bases; junction bases left unmatched: 14. Taken from cysteine to phenylalanine, the CDR3 has 17 residues. Left in the record is the CDR3 DNA by itself, 51 bases read in frame from the first base. This TCR came from a young man with active or convalescent COVID-19. Input material: peripheral blood. The sequence joins TRBV2 to TRBJ2-1, with 10 middle bases fitting TRBD2. The nucleotide sequence reads as follows: TGTGCCAGCAGTGGAGTCTCCCTAGCGGGAGAGAAGGATGAGCAGTTCTTC. Its protein is CASSGVSLAGEKDEQFF.